The following is a T cell receptor beta chain sequence with its context. Its antigen is unidentified. The data were obtained in a study of cytomegalovirus exposure and HLA in healthy donors. Study results and limitations: Researchers reported in a later analysis that a missense DCLRE1C variant was tied to TCR beta V- and J-gene trimming. In an earlier analysis, in some 500 donors, most V segments appeared productive either ~87% or ~30% of the time.

The length of the CDR3 is 16 residues. The germline gives CDR1 SGHTA, CDR2 FQGNSA. Trimming took 8 bases from V and 5 from J; bases not matched to a gene: 15. Primers: 60 Vbeta forward and 13 Jbeta reverse. Method: immunoSEQ multiplex PCR; TCRdb's copy keeps in-frame clones and lacks some. The sample has around 220,000 clones, around 80% seen once. This clonotype originated in a girl aged 2 to 10 in good health and CMV-seronegative. The source material was PBMCs. The V call is TRBV7-2, the J call TRBJ2-5; 9 bases align to TRBD2. Here the CDR3 reads CASRLSGGGALETQYF. The CDR3 coding sequence is TGTGCCAGCCGGCTCTCGGGCGGGGGGGCCCTTGAGACCCAGTACTTC.